One and the same sample provided the 28 T cell receptor beta chains below, sequenced in a study of PD-1 blockade in classical Hodgkin lymphoma. Each patient experienced a relapse that followed autologous stem cell transplantation, and brentuximab vedotin exposure varied. TCRdb's table, derived via immunoSEQ multiplex PCR, lists solely in-frame clones and lacks some. The table includes around 25,000 clones, more than 75% detected once. Sequencing used peripheral blood mononuclear cells (PBMCs), obtained at baseline. These receptor sequences come from a human donor with classical Hodgkin lymphoma.

The sample holds one count of this clone. This chain connects TRBV10-3 to TRBJ2-7; 9 bases fit TRBD1. The CDR3 is 18 amino acids. CDR1 and CDR2 from the germline V gene are ENHRY and SYGVKD. Trimming at V came to 5 bases and at J to 7 bases, leaving 21 bases not matched to a gene. DNA for the CDR3: TGTGCCATCAGTTCAGTCGCGGACAAGACAGGGGGGTTGGAAGAGCAGTACTTC. This sequence encodes CAISSVADKTGGLEEQYF.

This clone was seen a single time. The CDR3 DNA reads TGTGCCAGCAGTTCTAGGAGTATGGCAGGGGCCTACGAGCAGTACTTC. Translated: CASSSRSMAGAYEQYF. The rearrangement joins TRBV6-6 to TRBJ2-7, with a possible D match to TRBD1 (6 bases). V was shortened by 4 bases and J by 2 bases, with 18 bases between the two germline ends. The germline V gene has CDR1 MNHNY and CDR2 SVGAGI (reference sequence). CDR3 length: 16 amino acids.

This clone has only one observation. The gene calls are TRBV28 and TRBJ2-4; TRBD2 might be the D (7 bases). Germline CDR1 is MDHEN and CDR2 is SYDVKM. Trimming removed 7 bases from V and 0 bases from J, with 19 bases in between. CDR3 length: 17 amino acids. The CDR3 here is CASTFGGGQLAKNIQYF. The CDR3 DNA reads as TGTGCCAGCACTTTTGGGGGGGGGCAACTAGCCAAAAACATTCAGTACTTC.

The chain recombines TRBV19 with TRBJ2-3, with 7 bases that match TRBD1. The junction had 2 bases not matched to a gene; V was cut back by 3 bases and J by 2 bases. The CDR3 spans 14 residues. The germline CDR1 and CDR2 sequences are LNHDA and SQIVND (reference sequence). CDR3 sequence: CASSMTGSTDTQYF. CDR3 nucleotide sequence: TGTGCCAGTAGTATGACAGGGTCCACAGATACGCAGTATTTT.

This rearrangement joins TRBV19 to TRBJ2-1; tentatively, D is TRBD1 (5 bases). V dropped 3 bases and J dropped 8 bases, with 17 bases sitting between them. Germline V lookup: CDR1 LNHDA, CDR2 SQIVND (reference sequence). This CDR3 has 15 residues. The CDR3 nucleotides are TGTGCCAGTAGTATGCCCTCAGGGATAAGCGATGAGCAGTTCTTC. As protein: CASSMPSGISDEQFF.

V and J are TRBV6-6 and TRBJ1-2; D might be TRBD1 (6 bases). V shed 2 bases and J shed 3 bases, with 10 bases lying between them. This CDR3 has 14 amino acids. CDR1 is MNHNY, CDR2 SVGAGI, per germline (reference sequence). CDR3 nucleotide sequence: TGTGCCAGCAGTTACGGGGGCTTGGACTATGGCTACACCTTC. Protein product: CASSYGGLDYGYTF.

The V gene is TRBV7-9, the J gene TRBJ2-7; the D gene is possibly TRBD1 (6 bases). The length of the CDR3 is 13 residues. Germline-derived CDR1 and CDR2 are SEHNR and FQNEAQ (reference sequence). Between the trimmed V and J ends, which lost 3 bases and 5 bases, there was a span of 11 bases. The CDR3 nucleotides are TGTGCCAGCAGCTTTACAGGGAACAACGAGCAGTACTTC. It translates to CASSFTGNNEQYF.

CDR3 DNA: TGTGCCTGGAGTGCCTTAGGGGGGGGCGTGGGAAACTTAGCCAAAAACATTCAGTACTTC. It is translated as CAWSALGGGVGNLAKNIQYF. The V gene is TRBV30, the J gene TRBJ2-4; D is perhaps TRBD2 (7 bases). V dropped 1 base and J dropped 0 bases, with 25 bases sitting between them. Germline V gene data show CDR1 as GTSNPN and CDR2 as SVGIG (reference sequence). The CDR3 covers 20 residues.

The chain couples TRBV4-3 to TRBJ2-3, with 9 bases matching TRBD2. The CDR3 loop spans 18 amino acids. Germline V CDR1 and CDR2: LGHNA, YSLEER. J gave up 2 bases and V 4 bases, and 13 bases lay outside the gene matches. The CDR3 loop is CASSPRVAGASITDTQYF. The DNA of the CDR3 is TGCGCCAGCAGCCCCCGAGTAGCGGGGGCCTCAATCACAGATACGCAGTATTTT.

The chain links TRBV5-1 to TRBJ1-1, with TRBD1 matching 7 bases. CDR1 is SGHRS and CDR2 is YFSETQ in the germline V gene. The CDR3 is 14 amino acids. J gave up 6 bases and V 3 bases, and 8 bases lay outside the gene matches. CDR3 in amino acids: CASSSNRGRSEAFF. CDR3 nucleotide sequence: TGCGCCAGCAGCTCGAACAGGGGAAGGTCTGAAGCTTTCTTT.

This chain uses TRBV5-1 with TRBJ1-2; 10 positions match TRBD1. V was clipped by 4 bases and J by 4 bases; unmatched bases: 10. Germline V gene sequence: CDR1 SGHRS, CDR2 YFSETQ. This CDR3 comprises 16 residues. CDR3 sequence reads: CASSPTRDRGLYGYTF. The CDR3 coding sequence is TGCGCCAGCAGCCCCACGCGGGACAGGGGACTCTATGGCTACACCTTC. Together with reference TRBV5-1 and TRBJ1-2, the CDR3 gives the full variable domain: KAGVTQTPRYLIKTRGQQVTLSCSPISGHRSVSWYQQTPGQGLQFLFEYFSETQRNKGNFPGRFSGRQFSNSRSEMNVSTLELGDSALYLCASSPTRDRGLYGYTFGSGTRLTVV.

Only a few counts were recorded for this clone. In the same sample, other DNA sequences code for this CDR3. The chain recombines TRBV6-1 with TRBJ2-3; TRBD2 aligns across 8 bases. The CDR3 totals 15 residues. The V gene end was trimmed by 4 bases and the J gene end by 3 bases; junction bases not matched to a gene: 6. In germline, CDR1 is MNHNS, CDR2 SASEGT. CDR3 DNA sequence: TGTGCCAGCAGTGGAAGGCGGGGGGCAACAGATACGCAGTATTTT. Translation gives CASSGRRGATDTQYF.

This sequence joins TRBV28 and TRBJ1-5; D uncertain. CDR3 size: 14 residues. Trimming took 8 bases from V and 2 from J, leaving 13 bases between them. Germline V gene data show CDR1 as MDHEN and CDR2 as SYDVKM. CDR3 residues: CASYSGRGNQPQHF. CDR3 sequence (DNA): TGTGCCAGCTATTCAGGTAGGGGCAATCAGCCCCAGCATTTT. The variable domain in full, completed from reference TRBV28 and TRBJ1-5, reads DVKVTQSSRYLVKRTGEKVFLECVQDMDHENMFWYRQDPGLGLRLIYFSYDVKMKEKGDIPEGYSVSREKKERFSLILESASTNQTSMYLCASYSGRGNQPQHFGDGTRLSIL.

J is TRBJ2-5 and V is TRBV7-2, with unresolved D. V lost 0 bases to trimming and J lost 4 bases, with 9 bases between them. CDR3 size: 14 residues. Germline CDR1 SGHTA, CDR2 FQGNSA. Written as DNA, the CDR3 is TGTGCCAGCAGCTTAGCGATAGTTCCAGAGACCCAGTACTTC. It yields the protein CASSLAIVPETQYF.

This clone showed up just once. The chain carries TRBV2 and TRBJ1-6; D perhaps matches TRBD1 (6 bases). Germline V gene lookup returns CDR1 SNHLY and CDR2 FYNNEI. V was cut by 6 bases and J by 7 bases, with 13 bases left in between. The CDR3 totals 14 residues. The CDR3 DNA reads as TGTGCCAGCAGGGATTTAACAGGGAATTCACCCCTCCACTTT. Amino acids: CASRDLTGNSPLHF.

The gene calls are TRBV5-4 and TRBJ1-1; D is unresolved. The CDR3 runs to 17 residues. Germline values: CDR1 SGHNT, CDR2 YYREEE (reference sequence). V was pared by 0 bases and J by 0 bases, with 15 bases between. The CDR3 bases are TGTGCCAGCAGCTTGGGGGCCCAACACCCTCTGAACACTGAAGCTTTCTTT. Its protein is CASSLGAQHPLNTEAFF.

V gene TRBV7-8 combines with J gene TRBJ2-1, with a weak D call TRBD2 (5 bases). CDR1 is SGHVS and CDR2 is FQNEAQ in the germline V gene. This CDR3 is 17 amino acids long. Trimming removed 1 base at V and 6 bases at J, with 19 bases between. The CDR3 reads CASSLVGRLALFNEQFF. The CDR3, as DNA: TGTGCCAGCAGCTTAGTGGGTAGGCTAGCTTTATTCAATGAGCAGTTCTTC.

V gene TRBV7-9 combines with J gene TRBJ1-4, with 7 bases lining up with TRBD1. The CDR3 runs 12 residues. Losses at the gene ends were 5 bases for V and 12 bases for J; bases not matched to a gene: 6. Germline V gene sequence: CDR1 SEHNR, CDR2 FQNEAQ (reference sequence). As DNA, the CDR3 is TGTGCCAGCAGCACCGCCGGGACAGAACTGTTTTTT. Residues: CASSTAGTELFF.

The chain employs TRBV7-2 and TRBJ2-6; 9 nucleotides match TRBD1. Germline trimming cut 6 bases from V and 1 base from J; bases unmatched to any gene: 10. Germline V gene lookup returns CDR1 SGHTA and CDR2 FQGNSA. The CDR3 sequence is 18 residues long. Here the CDR3 DNA reads TGTGCCAGCAGAAGAGACGGGACAGGGATATCTGGGGCCAACGTCCTGACTTTC. Protein product: CASRRDGTGISGANVLTF. Combining the CDR3 with reference TRBV7-2 and TRBJ2-6 gives the whole variable domain GAGVSQSPSNKVTEKGKDVELRCDPISGHTALYWYRQSLGQGLEFLIYFQGNSAPDKSGLPSDRFSAERTGGSVSTLTIQRTQQEDSAVYLCASRRDGTGISGANVLTFGAGSRLTVL.

This chain joins TRBV6-6 and TRBJ1-1; D is unresolved. Looked up from germline, CDR1 is MNHNY and CDR2 is SVGAGI (reference sequence). CDR3 size: 11 residues. Trimming pared 8 bases from V and 5 bases from J, leaving 9 bases between. This CDR3 reads CASGWGTEAFF. For the CDR3, the DNA is TGTGCCAGCGGGTGGGGAACTGAAGCTTTCTTT.

V and J are TRBV9 and TRBJ2-1; TRBD1 matches 7 bases. The CDR3 extends over 15 amino acids. Germline V gene lookup returns CDR1 SGDLS and CDR2 YYNGEE. Trimming removed 3 bases from V and 1 base from J; junction bases left unmatched: 4. CDR3 residues: CASSARQGSYNEQFF. The CDR3 DNA sequence: TGTGCCAGCAGCGCCCGACAGGGTTCCTACAATGAGCAGTTCTTC.

The rearrangement joins TRBV5-5 to TRBJ1-4, with D perhaps matching TRBD1 (6 bases). CDR3 size: 16 residues. Deletions cut 0 bases from V and 8 bases from J, with 17 bases between. Germline V lookup: CDR1 SGHKS, CDR2 YYEKEE (reference sequence). The CDR3 coding sequence is TGTGCCAGCAGCTTGGGGATGTGGGGGCAGGGAGAAAAACTGTTTTTT. Translation: CASSLGMWGQGEKLFF.

This clone was picked up a small number of times. The V call is TRBV2, the J call TRBJ1-2; D is perhaps TRBD1 (5 bases). Germline V gene data show CDR1 as SNHLY and CDR2 as FYNNEI. The CDR3 spans 15 residues. Deletions cut 4 bases from V and 7 bases from J, with 19 bases between. The CDR3 nucleotides read TGTGCCAGCAGTGCCACCTACGGGGGGAGGTTTGGCTACACCTTC. Translation gives CASSATYGGRFGYTF.

This chain links TRBV5-6 with TRBJ1-1; D is uncertain. This CDR3 spans 14 amino acids. Germline CDR1 reads SGHDT; CDR2 reads YYEEEE. Trimming took 2 bases from V and 6 from J, leaving 14 bases between them. DNA of the CDR3: TGTGCCAGCAGCTTCCGGGCGGCTGGCGCTGAAGCTTTCTTT. As protein: CASSFRAAGAEAFF.

This clone was observed a single time. The junction and the germline gene differ at one end; a read error may be behind it. The chain couples TRBV7-7 to TRBJ2-3; D is unresolved. This CDR3 has 15 amino acids. Looked up from germline, CDR1 is SSHAT and CDR2 is FNYEAQ (reference sequence). The CDR3: CASSPRVGMTDTQYF. The DNA of the CDR3 is TGTGCTAGCAGCCCCCGGGTAGGGATGACAGATACGCAGTATTTT.

This clone was observed a handful of times. V usage is TRBV10-3 and J usage is TRBJ2-7, with TRBD1 identical over 7 bases. The germline V gene encodes CDR1 ENHRY and CDR2 SYGVKD. V shed 8 bases, J shed 6 bases, and the junction held 7 bases outside the gene matches. This CDR3 spans 12 amino acids. CDR3: CAIGRGTAEQYF. CDR3 in DNA: TGTGCCATCGGCCGAGGGACAGCCGAGCAGTACTTC.

The chain uses TRBV4-3 and TRBJ1-1; D unresolved. The CDR3 totals 17 residues. V gave up 0 bases and J gave up 0 bases, with 14 bases separating them. CDR1 is LGHNA and CDR2 is YSLEER in the germline V gene. CDR3 bases: TGCGCCAGCAGCCAAGAATTCTTTGGGATACTGAACACTGAAGCTTTCTTT. This gives the protein CASSQEFFGILNTEAFF.

V is TRBV5-1 and J is TRBJ2-3; no firm D call. The V gene lost 4 bases and the J gene lost 1 base, with 13 bases spanning the gap. The CDR3 runs 15 residues. The germline V gene encodes CDR1 SGHRS and CDR2 YFSETQ. CDR3 sequence (DNA): TGCGCCAGCAGCCCCTTAATTACCCGCACAGATACGCAGTATTTT. It specifies CASSPLITRTDTQYF.